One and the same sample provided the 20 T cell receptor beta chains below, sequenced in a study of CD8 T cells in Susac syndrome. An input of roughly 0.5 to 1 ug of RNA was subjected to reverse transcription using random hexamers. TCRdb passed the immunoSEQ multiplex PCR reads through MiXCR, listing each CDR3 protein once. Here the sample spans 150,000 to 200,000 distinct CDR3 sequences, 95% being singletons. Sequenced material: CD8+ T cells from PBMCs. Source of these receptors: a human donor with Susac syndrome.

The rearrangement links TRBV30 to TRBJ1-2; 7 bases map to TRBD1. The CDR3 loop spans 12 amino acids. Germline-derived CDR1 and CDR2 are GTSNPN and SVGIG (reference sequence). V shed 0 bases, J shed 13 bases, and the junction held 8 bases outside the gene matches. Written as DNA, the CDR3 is TGTGCCTGGAGTGTACCGGGACAGCCTCCCACCTTC. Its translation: CAWSVPGQPPTF.

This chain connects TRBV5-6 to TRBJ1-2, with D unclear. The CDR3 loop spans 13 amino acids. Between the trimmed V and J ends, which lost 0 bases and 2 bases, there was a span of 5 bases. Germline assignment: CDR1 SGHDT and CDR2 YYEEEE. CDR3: CASSLDNNYGYTF. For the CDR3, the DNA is TGTGCCAGCAGCTTGGACAACAACTATGGCTACACCTTC.

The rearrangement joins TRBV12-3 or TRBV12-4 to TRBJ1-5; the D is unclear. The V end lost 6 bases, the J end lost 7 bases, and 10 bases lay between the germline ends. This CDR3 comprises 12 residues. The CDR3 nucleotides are TGTGCCAGCAGGCAAGGAAGGCAGCCCCAGCATTTT. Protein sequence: CASRQGRQPQHF.

The CDR3 coding sequence is TGTGCCAGCAGTAGGGCGACAGCCTACGAGCAGTACTTC. Protein: CASSRATAYEQYF. The V gene is TRBV27, the J gene TRBJ2-7; TRBD1 might be the D (5 bases). Germline V gene lookup returns CDR1 MNHEY and CDR2 SMNVEV (reference sequence). The CDR3 extends over 13 amino acids. V was pared by 5 bases and J by 2 bases, with 10 bases between.

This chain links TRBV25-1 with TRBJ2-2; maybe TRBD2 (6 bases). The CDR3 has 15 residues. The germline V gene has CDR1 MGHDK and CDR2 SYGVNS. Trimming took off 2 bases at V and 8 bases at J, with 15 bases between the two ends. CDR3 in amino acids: CASSEMRGSGGELFF. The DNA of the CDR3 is TGTGCCAGCAGTGAAATGCGGGGAAGCGGGGGGGAGCTGTTTTTT.

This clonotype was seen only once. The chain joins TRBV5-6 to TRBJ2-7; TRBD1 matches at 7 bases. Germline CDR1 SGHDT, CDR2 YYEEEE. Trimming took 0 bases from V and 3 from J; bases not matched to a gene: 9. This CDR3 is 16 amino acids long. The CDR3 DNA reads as TGTGCCAGCAGCTTGGGGACAGGCCAACAACACTACGAGCAGTACTTC. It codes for CASSLGTGQQHYEQYF.

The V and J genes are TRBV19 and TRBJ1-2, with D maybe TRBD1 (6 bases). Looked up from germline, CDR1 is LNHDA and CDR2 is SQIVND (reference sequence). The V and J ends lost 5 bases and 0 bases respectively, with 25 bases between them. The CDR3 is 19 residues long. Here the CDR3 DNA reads TGTGCCAGTAGTTCATGGGAGAAGGCTTATCAGGGGACTAACTATGGCTACACCTTC. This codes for CASSSWEKAYQGTNYGYTF.

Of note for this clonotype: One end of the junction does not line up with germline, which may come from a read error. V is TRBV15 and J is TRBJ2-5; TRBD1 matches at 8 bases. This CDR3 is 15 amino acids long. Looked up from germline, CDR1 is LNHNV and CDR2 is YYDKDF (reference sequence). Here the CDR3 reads CATSRDRGPQETQYF. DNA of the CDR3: TGTGCCACCAGCCGAGACAGGGGCCCCCAAGAGACCCAGTACTTC.

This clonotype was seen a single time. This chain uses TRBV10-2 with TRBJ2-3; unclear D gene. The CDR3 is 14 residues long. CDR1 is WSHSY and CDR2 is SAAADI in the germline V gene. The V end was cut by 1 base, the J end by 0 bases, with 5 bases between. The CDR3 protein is CASSELSSTDTQYF. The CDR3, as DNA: TGCGCCAGCAGTGAGTTGTCTAGCACAGATACGCAGTATTTT.

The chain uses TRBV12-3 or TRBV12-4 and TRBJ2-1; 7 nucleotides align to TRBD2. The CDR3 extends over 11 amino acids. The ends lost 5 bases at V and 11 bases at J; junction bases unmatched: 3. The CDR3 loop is CASSPGTKQFF. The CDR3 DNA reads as TGTGCCAGCAGTCCCGGGACTAAGCAGTTCTTC.

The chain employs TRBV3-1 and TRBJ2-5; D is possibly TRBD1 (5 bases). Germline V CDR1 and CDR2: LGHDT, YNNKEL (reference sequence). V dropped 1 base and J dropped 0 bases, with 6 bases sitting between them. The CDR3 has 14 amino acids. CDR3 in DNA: TGTGCCAGCAGCCAAGGGACAAACCAAGAGACCCAGTACTTC. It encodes CASSQGTNQETQYF.

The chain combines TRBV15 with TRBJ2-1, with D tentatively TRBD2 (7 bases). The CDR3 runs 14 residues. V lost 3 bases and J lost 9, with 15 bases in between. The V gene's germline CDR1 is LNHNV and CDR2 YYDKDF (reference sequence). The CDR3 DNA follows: TGTGCCACCAGCAGCGGACTAGGGGGAGTTGAGCAGTTCTTC. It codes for CATSSGLGGVEQFF.

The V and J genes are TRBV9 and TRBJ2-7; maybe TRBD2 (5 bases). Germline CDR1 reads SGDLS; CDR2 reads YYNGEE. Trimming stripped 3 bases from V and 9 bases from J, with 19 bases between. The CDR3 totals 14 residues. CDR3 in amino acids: CASSARAGPVAQYF. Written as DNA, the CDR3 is TGTGCCAGCAGCGCGCGTGCGGGCCCCGTGGCGCAGTACTTC.

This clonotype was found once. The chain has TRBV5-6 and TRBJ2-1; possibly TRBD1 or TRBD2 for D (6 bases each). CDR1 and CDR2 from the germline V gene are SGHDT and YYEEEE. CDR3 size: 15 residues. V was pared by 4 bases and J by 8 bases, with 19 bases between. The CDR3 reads CASSITTGGWDEQFF. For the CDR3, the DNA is TGTGCCAGCAGCATCACGACAGGAGGGTGGGATGAGCAGTTCTTC.

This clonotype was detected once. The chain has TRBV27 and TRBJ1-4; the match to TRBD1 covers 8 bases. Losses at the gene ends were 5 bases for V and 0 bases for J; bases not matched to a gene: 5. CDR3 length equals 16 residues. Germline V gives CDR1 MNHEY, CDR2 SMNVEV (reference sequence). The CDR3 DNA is TGTGCCAGCAGTCTCCGACAGGGGTCAACTAATGAAAAACTGTTTTTT. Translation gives CASSLRQGSTNEKLFF. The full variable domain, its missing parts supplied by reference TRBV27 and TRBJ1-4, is EAQVTQNPRYLITVTGKKLTVTCSQNMNHEYMSWYRQDPGLGLRQIYYSMNVEVTDKGDVPEGYKVSRKEKRNFPLILESPSPNQTSLYFCASSLRQGSTNEKLFFGSGTQLSVL.

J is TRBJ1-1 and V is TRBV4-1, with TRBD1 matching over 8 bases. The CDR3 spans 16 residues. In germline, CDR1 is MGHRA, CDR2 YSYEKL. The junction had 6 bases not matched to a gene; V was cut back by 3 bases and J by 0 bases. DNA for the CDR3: TGCGCCAGCAGCCATGATTCAGGGGGCCTGAACACTGAAGCTTTCTTT. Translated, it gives CASSHDSGGLNTEAFF.

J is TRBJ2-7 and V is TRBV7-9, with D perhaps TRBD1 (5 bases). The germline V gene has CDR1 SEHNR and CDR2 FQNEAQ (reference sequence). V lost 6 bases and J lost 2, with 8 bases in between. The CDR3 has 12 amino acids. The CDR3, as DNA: TGTGCCAGCAGAGGGGCGGCCTACGAGCAGTACTTC. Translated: CASRGAAYEQYF.

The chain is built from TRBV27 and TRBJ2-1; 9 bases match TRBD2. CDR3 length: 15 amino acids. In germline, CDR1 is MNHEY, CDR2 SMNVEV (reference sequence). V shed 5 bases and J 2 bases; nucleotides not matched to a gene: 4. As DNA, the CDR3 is TGTGCCAGCAGTCCGAGGACTAGCGCCTACAATGAGCAGTTCTTC. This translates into CASSPRTSAYNEQFF.

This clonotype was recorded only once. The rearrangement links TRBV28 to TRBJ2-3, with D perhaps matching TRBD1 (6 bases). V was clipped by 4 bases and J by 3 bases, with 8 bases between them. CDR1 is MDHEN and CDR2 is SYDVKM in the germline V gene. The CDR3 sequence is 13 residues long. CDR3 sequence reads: CASSWTVTDTQYF. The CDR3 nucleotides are TGTGCCAGCAGTTGGACAGTTACAGATACGCAGTATTTT.

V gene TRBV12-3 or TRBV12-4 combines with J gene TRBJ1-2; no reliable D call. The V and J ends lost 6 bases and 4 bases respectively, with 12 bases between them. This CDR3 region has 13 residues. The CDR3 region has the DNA TGTGCCAGCAGCAAACCCCCGGCCTATGGCTACACCTTC. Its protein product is CASSKPPAYGYTF.